This T cell receptor (beta chain) was sequenced in a study of PD-1 blockade in mismatch repair-deficient tumors. Study in general: Enrolled about 2012-2016, patients had progressing, pretreated mismatch repair-deficient cancers of 11 to 13 types.

The CDR3 runs 17 residues. With V trimmed by 0 bases and J by 2 bases, 6 bases remained unmatched. From germline, CDR1 is SGHRS and CDR2 YFSETQ. Assay used: immunoSEQ multiplex PCR; TCRdb lists only in-frame clones, some missing. The sample gives approximately 38,000 clones, 79% of which show up once; 22% is in the top ten. The sequence was obtained from an adult with mismatch repair-deficient cancer. Sequencing was performed on peripheral blood, taken 4 weeks after starting pembrolizumab. The chain recombines TRBV5-1 with TRBJ2-7, with 12 nucleotides matching TRBD2. The CDR3 loop reads CASSLAWTSGITYEQYF. DNA for the CDR3: TGCGCCAGCAGCTTGGCGTGGACTAGCGGGATAACCTACGAGCAGTACTTC.